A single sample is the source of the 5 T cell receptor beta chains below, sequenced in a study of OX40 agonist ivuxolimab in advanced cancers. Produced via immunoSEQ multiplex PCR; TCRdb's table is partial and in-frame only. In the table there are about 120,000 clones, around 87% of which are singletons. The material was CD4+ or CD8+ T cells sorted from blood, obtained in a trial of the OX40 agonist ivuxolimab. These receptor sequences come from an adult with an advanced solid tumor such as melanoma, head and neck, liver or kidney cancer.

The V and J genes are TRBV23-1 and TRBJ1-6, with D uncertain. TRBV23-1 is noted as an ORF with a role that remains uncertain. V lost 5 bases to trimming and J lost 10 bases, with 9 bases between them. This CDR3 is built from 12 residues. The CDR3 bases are TGCGCCAGCAGTTTCGGGAGCTCACCCCTCCACTTT. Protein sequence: CASSFGSSPLHF.

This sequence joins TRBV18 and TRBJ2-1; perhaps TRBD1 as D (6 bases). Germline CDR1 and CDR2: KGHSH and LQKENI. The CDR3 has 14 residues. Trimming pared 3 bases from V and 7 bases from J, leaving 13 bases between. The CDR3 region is CASSPPLRGNEQFF. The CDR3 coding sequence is TGTGCCAGCTCACCTCCTCTGAGGGGGAATGAGCAGTTCTTC.

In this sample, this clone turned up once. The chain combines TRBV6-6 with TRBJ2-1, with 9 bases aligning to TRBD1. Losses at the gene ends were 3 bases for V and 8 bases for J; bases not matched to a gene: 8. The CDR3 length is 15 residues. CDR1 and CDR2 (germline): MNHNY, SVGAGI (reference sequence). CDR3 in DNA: TGTGCCAGCAGTTATTTGGGACAGGGTGGTGATGAGCAGTTCTTC. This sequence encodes CASSYLGQGGDEQFF.

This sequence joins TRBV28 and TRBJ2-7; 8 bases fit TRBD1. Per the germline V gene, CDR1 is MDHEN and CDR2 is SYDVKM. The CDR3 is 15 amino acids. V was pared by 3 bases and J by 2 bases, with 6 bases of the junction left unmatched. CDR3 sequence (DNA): TGTGCCAGCAGTTTTCTGACAGGGGATCCCTACGAGCAGTACTTC. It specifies CASSFLTGDPYEQYF.

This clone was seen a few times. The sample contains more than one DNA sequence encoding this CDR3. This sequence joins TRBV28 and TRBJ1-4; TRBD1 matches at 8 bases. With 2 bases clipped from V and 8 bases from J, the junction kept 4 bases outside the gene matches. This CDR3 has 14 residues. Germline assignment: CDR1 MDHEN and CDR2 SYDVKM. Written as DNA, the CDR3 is TGTGCCAGCAGTTTAGACAGGGGAAGGGAAAAACTGTTTTTT. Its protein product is CASSLDRGREKLFF.